This T cell receptor beta chain was retrieved from a study of cytomegalovirus exposure and HLA in healthy donors. Germline V gene lookup returns CDR1 SEHNR and CDR2 FQNEAQ (reference sequence). V shed 2 bases, J shed 8 bases, and the junction held 5 bases outside the gene matches. The CDR3 covers 15 residues. A multiplex PCR was run with 60 Vbeta primers and 13 Jbeta primers. The method was immunoSEQ multiplex PCR; TCRdb's version includes in-frame clones alone and lacks a portion of them. The sample gives 110,000 or so clones, just under 80% of which show up once; roughly 1.2% is in the top ten. This sequence was found in a man aged 25-40 years in good health and CMV-seronegative. The chain has TRBV7-9 and TRBJ2-2, with TRBD2 matching 10 bases. The sequenced sample was PBMCs. The chain's CDR3 is CASSLTLAGVGELFF. In DNA, the CDR3 is TGTGCCAGCAGCTTAACGCTAGCGGGAGTAGGGGAGCTGTTTTTT.